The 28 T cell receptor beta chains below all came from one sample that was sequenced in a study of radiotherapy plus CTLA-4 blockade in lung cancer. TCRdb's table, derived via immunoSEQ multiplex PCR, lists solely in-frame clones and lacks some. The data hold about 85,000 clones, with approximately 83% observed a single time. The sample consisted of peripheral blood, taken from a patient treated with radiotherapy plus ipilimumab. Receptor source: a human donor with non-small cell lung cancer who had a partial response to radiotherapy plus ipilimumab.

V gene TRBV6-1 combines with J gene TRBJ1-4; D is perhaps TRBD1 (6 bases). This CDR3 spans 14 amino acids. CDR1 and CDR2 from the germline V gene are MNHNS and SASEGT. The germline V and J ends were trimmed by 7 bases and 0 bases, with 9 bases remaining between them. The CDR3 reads CASTRTATNEKLFF. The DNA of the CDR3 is TGTGCCAGCACACGGACAGCAACTAATGAAAAACTGTTTTTT.

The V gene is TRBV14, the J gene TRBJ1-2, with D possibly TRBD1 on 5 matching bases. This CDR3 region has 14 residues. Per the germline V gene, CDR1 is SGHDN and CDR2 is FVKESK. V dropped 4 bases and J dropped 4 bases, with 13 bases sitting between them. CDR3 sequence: CASSPGGGAYGYTF. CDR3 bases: TGTGCCAGCAGCCCAGGCGGAGGGGCCTATGGCTACACCTTC. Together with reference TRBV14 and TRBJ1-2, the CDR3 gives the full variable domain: EAGVTQFPSHSVIEKGQTVTLRCDPISGHDNLYWYRRVMGKEIKFLLHFVKESKQDESGMPNNRFLAERTGGTYSTLKVQPAELEDSGVYFCASSPGGGAYGYTFGSGTRLTVV.

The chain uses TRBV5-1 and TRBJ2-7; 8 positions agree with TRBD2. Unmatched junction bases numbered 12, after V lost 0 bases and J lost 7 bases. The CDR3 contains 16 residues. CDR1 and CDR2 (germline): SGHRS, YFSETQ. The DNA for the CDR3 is TGCGCCAGCAGCTTGGTTTCAGCGGGAGATCTGGGAGAGCAGTACTTC. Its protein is CASSLVSAGDLGEQYF.

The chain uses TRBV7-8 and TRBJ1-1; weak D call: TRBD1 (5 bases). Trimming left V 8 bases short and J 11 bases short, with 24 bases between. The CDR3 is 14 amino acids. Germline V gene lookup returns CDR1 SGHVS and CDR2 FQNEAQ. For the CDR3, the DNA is TGTGCCAGCGCATCAGGCCCGAGGGGACTGGGGGCTTTCTTT. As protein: CASASGPRGLGAFF. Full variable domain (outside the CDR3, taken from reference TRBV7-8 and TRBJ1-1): GAGVSQSPRYKVAKRGQDVALRCDPISGHVSLFWYQQALGQGPEFLTYFQNEAQLDKSGLPSDRFFAERPEGSVSTLKIQRTQQEDSAVYLCASASGPRGLGAFFGQGTRLTVV.

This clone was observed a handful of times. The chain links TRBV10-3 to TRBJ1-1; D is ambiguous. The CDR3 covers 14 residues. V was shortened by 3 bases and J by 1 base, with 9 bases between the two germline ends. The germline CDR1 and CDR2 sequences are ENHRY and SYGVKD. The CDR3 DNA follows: TGTGCCATCAGTGATGGCAGTGGGAACACTGAAGCTTTCTTT. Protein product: CAISDGSGNTEAFF.

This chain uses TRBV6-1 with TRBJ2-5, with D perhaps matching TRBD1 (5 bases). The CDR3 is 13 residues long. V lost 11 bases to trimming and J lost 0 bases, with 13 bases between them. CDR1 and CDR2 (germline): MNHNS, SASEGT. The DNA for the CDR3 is TGTGCCGCAGGAACAGGCTACCAAGAGACCCAGTACTTC. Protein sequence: CAAGTGYQETQYF.

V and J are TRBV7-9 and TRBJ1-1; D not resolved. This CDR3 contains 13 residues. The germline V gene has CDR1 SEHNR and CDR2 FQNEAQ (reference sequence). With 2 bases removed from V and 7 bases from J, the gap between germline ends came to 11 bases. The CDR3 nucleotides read TGTGCCAGCAGCTTAATGCCCATCAGTGAAGCTTTCTTT. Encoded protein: CASSLMPISEAFF.

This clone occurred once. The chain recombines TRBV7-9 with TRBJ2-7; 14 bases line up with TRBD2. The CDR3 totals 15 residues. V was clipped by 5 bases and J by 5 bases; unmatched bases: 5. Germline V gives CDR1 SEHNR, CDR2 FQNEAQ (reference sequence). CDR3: CASSQGGLAGDEQYF. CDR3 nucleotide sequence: TGTGCCAGCAGCCAAGGGGGACTAGCGGGAGACGAGCAGTACTTC.

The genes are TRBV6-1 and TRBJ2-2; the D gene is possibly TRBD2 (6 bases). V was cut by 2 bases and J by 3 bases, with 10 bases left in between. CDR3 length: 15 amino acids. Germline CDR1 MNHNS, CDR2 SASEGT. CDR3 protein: CASSERGFDTGELFF. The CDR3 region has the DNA TGTGCCAGCAGTGAACGGGGGTTTGACACCGGGGAGCTGTTTTTT.

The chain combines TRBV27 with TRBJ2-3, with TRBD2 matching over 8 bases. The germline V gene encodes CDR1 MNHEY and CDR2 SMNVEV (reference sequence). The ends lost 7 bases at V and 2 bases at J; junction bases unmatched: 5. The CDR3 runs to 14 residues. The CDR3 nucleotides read TGTGCCAGCAATGGCGGGAGGCCCACAGATACGCAGTATTTT. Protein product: CASNGGRPTDTQYF.

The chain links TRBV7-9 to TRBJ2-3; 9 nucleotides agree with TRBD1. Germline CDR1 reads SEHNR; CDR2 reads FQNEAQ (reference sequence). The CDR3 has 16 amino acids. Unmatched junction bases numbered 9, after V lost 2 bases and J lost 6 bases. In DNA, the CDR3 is TGTGCCAGCAGCTTATATCTAACAGGGGGCGCGGATACGCAGTATTTT. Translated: CASSLYLTGGADTQYF.

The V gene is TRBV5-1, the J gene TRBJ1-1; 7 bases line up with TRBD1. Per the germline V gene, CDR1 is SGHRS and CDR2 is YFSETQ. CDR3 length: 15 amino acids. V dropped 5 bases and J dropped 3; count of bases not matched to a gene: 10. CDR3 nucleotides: TGCGCCAGCAGGGAAGGGTCTCAGGGGGACACTGAAGCTTTCTTT. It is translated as CASREGSQGDTEAFF.

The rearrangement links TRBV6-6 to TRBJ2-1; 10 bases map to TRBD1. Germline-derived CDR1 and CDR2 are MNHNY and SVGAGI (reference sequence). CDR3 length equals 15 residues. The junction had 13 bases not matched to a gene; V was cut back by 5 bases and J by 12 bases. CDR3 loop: CASSPRQGAPGRQFF. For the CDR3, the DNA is TGTGCCAGCAGTCCCCGACAGGGGGCCCCCGGTAGGCAGTTCTTC.

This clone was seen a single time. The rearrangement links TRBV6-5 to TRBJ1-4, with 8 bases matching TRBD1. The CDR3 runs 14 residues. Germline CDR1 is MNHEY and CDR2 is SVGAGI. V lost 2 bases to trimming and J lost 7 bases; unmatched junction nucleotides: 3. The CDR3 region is CASSYTGGGEKLFF. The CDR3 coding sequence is TGTGCCAGCAGTTACACAGGGGGAGGTGAAAAACTGTTTTTT.

CDR3 sequence (DNA): TGTGCCAGCAGAACGGGACAGAACAACGTCCTGACTTTC. Translated, it gives CASRTGQNNVLTF. The genes are TRBV5-4 and TRBJ2-6, with 7 bases identical to TRBD1. Germline CDR1 reads SGHNT; CDR2 reads YYREEE (reference sequence). V dropped 5 bases and J dropped 9; count of bases not matched to a gene: 5. This CDR3 has 13 residues. The whole variable domain, remainder taken from reference TRBV5-4 and TRBJ2-6, is ETGVTQSPTHLIKTRGQQVTLRCSSQSGHNTVSWYQQALGQGPQFIFQYYREEENGRGNFPPRFSGLQFPNYSSELNVNALELDDSALYLCASRTGQNNVLTFGAGSRLTVL.

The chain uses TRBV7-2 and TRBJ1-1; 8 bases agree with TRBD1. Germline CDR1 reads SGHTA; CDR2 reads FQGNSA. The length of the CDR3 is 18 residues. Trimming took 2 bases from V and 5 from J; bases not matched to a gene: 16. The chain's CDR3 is CASSLYPPPDRGRTEAFF. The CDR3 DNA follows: TGTGCCAGCAGCTTATATCCCCCCCCCGACAGGGGAAGGACTGAAGCTTTCTTT.

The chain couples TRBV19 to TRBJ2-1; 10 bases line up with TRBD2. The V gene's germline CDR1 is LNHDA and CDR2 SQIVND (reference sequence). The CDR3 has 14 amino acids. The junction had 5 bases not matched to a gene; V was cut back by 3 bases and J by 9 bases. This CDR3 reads CASSISGGRGEQFF. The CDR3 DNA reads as TGTGCCAGTAGTATTAGCGGGGGGCGTGGTGAGCAGTTCTTC.

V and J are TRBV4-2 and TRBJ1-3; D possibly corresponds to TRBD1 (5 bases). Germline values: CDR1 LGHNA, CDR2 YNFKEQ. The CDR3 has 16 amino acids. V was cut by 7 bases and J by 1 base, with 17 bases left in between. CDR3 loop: CASTETTVSSGNTIYF. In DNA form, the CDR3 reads TGTGCCAGCACTGAAACGACAGTCTCTTCTGGAAACACCATATATTTT.

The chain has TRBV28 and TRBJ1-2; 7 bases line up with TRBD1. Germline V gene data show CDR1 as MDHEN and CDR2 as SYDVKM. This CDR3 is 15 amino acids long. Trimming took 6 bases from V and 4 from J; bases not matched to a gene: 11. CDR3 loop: CASRPPRDSRYGYTF. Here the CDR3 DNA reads TGTGCCAGCAGACCACCTAGGGACAGTCGCTATGGCTACACCTTC.

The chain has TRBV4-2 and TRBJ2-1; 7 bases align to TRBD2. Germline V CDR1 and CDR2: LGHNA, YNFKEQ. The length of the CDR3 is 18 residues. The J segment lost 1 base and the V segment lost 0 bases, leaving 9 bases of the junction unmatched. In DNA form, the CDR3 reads TGTGCCAGCAGCCAAGACTCGTCGCGCGGGGGTTCCTACAATGAGCAGTTCTTC. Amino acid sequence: CASSQDSSRGGSYNEQFF.

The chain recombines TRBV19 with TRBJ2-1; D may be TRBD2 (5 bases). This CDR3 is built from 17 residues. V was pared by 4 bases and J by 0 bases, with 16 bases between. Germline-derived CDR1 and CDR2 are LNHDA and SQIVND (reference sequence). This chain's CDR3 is CASSTPGGRRSYNEQFF. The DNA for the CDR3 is TGTGCCAGTAGTACACCCGGTGGGAGACGCTCCTACAATGAGCAGTTCTTC.

The CDR3 loop reads CASSFRSGGRETQYF. In DNA, the CDR3 is TGTGCCAGCAGTTTCCGGTCAGGGGGGCGAGAGACCCAGTACTTC. The J gene is TRBJ2-5, the V gene TRBV27, with TRBD1 as a possible D gene (7 bases). Looked up from germline, CDR1 is MNHEY and CDR2 is SMNVEV (reference sequence). The CDR3 has 15 amino acids. V was shortened by 3 bases and J by 4 bases, with 15 bases between the two germline ends.

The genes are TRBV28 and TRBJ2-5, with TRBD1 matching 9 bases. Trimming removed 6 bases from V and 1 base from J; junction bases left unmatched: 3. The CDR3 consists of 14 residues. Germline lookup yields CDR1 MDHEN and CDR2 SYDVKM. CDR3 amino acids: CASRNRGLQETQYF. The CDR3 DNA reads TGTGCCAGCAGGAACAGGGGGCTCCAAGAGACCCAGTACTTC.

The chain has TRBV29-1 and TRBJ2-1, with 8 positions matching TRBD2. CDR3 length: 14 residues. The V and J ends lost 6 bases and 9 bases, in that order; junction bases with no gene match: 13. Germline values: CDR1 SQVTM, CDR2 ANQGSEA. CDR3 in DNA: TGCAGCGTACCCTCGGGACTAGTCTCATTTGAGCAGTTCTTC. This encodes CSVPSGLVSFEQFF.

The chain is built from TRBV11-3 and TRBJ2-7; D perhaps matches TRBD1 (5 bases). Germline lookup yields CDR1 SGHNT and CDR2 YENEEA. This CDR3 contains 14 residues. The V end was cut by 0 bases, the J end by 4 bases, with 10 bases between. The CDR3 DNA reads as TGTGCCAGCAGCTTAGATTTTCCAGGGTACGAGCAGTACTTC. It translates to CASSLDFPGYEQYF.

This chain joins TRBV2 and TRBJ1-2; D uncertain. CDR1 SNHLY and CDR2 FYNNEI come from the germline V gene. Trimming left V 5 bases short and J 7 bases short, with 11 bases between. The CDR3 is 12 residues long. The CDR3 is CASSQGSSGYTF. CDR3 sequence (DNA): TGTGCCAGCAGTCAAGGGAGTAGTGGCTACACCTTC.

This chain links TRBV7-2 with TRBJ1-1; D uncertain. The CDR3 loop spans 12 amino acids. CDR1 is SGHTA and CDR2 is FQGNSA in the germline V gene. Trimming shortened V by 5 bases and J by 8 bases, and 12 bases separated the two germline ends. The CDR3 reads CASSPRRSEAFF. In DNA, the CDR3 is TGTGCCAGCAGCCCAAGGAGGTCGGAAGCTTTCTTT. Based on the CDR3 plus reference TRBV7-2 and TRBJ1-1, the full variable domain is GAGVSQSPSNKVTEKGKDVELRCDPISGHTALYWYRQSLGQGLEFLIYFQGNSAPDKSGLPSDRFSAERTGGSVSTLTIQRTQQEDSAVYLCASSPRRSEAFFGQGTRLTVV.

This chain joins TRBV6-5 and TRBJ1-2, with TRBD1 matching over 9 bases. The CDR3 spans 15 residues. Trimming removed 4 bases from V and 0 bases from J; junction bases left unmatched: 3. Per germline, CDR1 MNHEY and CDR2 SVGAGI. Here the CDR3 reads CASSSWTGANYGYTF. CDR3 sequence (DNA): TGTGCCAGCAGTTCTTGGACAGGGGCTAACTATGGCTACACCTTC.